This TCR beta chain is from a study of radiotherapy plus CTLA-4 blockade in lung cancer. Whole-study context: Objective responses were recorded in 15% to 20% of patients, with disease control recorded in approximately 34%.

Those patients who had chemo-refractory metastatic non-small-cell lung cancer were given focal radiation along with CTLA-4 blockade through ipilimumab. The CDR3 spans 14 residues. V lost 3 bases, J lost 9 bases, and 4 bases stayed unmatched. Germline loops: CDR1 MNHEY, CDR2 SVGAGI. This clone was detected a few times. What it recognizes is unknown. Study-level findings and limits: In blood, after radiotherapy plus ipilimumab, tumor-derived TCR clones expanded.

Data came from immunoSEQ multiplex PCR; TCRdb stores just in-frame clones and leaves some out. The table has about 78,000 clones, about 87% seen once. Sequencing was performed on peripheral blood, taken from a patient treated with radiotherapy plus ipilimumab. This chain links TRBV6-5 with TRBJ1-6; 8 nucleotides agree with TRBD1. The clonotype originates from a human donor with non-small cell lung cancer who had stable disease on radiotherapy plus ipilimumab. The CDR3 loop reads CASSYQGASSPLHF. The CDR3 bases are TGTGCCAGCAGTTATCAGGGGGCGAGTTCACCCCTCCACTTT.